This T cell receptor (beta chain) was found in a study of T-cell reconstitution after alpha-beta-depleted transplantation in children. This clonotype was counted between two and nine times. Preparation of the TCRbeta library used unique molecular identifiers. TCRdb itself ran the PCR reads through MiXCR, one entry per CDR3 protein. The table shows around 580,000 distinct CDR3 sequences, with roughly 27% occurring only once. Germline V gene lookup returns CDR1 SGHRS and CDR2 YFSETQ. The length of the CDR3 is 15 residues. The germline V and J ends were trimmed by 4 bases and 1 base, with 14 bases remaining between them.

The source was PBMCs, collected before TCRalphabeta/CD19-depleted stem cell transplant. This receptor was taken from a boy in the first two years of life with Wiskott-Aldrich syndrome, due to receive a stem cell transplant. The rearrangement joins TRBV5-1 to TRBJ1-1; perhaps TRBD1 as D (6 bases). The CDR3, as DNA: TGCGCCAGCAGCGATCCGGGACATCCGAACACTGAAGCTTTCTTT. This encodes CASSDPGHPNTEAFF.